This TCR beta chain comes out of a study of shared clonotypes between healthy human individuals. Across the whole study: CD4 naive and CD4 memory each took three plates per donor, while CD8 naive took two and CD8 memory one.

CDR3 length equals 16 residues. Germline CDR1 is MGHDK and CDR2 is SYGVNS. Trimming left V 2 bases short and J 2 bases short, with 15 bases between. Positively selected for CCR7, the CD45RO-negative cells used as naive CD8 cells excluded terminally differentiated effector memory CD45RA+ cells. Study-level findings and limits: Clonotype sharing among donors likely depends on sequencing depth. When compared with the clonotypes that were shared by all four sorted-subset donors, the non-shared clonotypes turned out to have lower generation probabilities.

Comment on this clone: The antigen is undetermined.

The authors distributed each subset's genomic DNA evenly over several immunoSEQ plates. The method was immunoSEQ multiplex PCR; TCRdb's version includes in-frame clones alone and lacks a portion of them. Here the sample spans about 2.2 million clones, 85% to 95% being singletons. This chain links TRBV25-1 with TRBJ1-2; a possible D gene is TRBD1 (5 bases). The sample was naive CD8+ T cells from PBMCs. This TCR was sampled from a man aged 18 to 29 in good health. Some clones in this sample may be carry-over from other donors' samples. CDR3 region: CASSEPVPAGNYGYTF. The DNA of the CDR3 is TGTGCCAGCAGTGAACCCGTCCCGGCAGGGAACTATGGCTACACCTTC.